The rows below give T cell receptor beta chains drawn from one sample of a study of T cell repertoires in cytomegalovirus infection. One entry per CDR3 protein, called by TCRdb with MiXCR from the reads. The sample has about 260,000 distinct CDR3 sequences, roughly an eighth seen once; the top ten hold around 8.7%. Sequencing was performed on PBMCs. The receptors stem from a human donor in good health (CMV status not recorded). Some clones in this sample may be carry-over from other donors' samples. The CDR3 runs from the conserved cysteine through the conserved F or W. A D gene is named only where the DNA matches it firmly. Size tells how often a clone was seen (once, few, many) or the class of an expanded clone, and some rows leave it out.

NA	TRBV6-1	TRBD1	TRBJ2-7	CASSLTGTGGNEQYF	TGTGCCAGCAGCTTAACCGGGACAGGGGGCAACGAGCAGTACTTC
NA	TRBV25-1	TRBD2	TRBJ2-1	CASSVSGTRDNEQFF	TGTGCCAGCAGTGTCTCCGGGACTAGGGACAATGAGCAGTTCTTC
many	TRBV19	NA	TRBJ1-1	CASSTGPGEAFF	TGTGCCAGTAGTACCGGACCGGGAGAAGCTTTCTTT
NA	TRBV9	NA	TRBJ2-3	CASSPLGAGTDTQYF	TGTGCCAGCAGCCCTCTGGGGGCGGGGACAGATACGCAGTATTTT
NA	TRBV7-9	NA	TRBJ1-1	CASIAGGMGEAFF	TGTGCCAGCATAGCCGGGGGCATGGGTGAAGCTTTCTTT
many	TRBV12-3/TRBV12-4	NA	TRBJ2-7	CASSFIAVEGKEQYF	TGTGCCAGCAGTTTTATCGCAGTCGAAGGGAAAGAGCAGTACTTC
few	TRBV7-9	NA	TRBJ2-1	CASSLRDLYNEQFF	TGTGCCAGCAGCTTACGGGACCTATACAATGAGCAGTTCTTC
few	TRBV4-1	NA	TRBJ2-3	CASSQERLWADTQYF	TGCGCCAGCAGCCAAGAACGGCTATGGGCAGATACGCAGTATTTT
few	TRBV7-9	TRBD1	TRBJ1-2	CASSTGQGNYGYTF	TGTGCCAGCAGCACTGGACAGGGAAACTATGGCTACACCTTC
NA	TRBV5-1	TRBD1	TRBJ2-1	CASSITGGSEQFF	TGCGCCAGCAGCATTACAGGGGGCAGTGAGCAGTTCTTC
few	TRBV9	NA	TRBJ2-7	CASSVELSGEQYF	TGTGCCAGCAGCGTAGAACTTAGCGGCGAGCAGTACTTC
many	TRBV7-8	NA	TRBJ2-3	CASSLGRPPADTQYF	TGTGCCAGCAGCTTAGGCAGGCCCCCCGCAGATACGCAGTATTTT
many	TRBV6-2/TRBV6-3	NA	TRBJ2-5	CASSYIPQETQYF	TGTGCCAGCAGTTATATCCCTCAAGAGACCCAGTACTTC
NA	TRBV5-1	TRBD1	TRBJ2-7	CASSLGTGGTYEQYF	TGCGCCAGCAGCTTAGGGACAGGGGGCACCTACGAGCAGTACTTC
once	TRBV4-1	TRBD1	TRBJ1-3	CASSHRDSSGNTIYF	TGCGCCAGCAGCCATCGGGACAGCTCTGGAAACACCATATATTTT
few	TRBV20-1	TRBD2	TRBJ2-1	CSARDLAGAPNYNEQFF	TGCAGTGCTAGAGATCTGGCGGGAGCTCCCAATTACAATGAGCAGTTCTTC
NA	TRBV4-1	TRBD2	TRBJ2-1	CASSPLGGGNNEQFF	TGCGCCAGCAGCCCGCTTGGGGGGGGGAACAATGAGCAGTTCTTC
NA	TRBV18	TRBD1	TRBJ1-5	CASSRQGGDQPQHF	TGTGCCAGCTCAAGACAGGGGGGAGATCAGCCCCAGCATTTT
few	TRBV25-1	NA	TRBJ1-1	CASSEIWGSEAFF	TGTGCCAGCAGTGAAATTTGGGGATCTGAAGCTTTCTTT
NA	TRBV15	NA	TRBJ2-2	CATSRGSTTGELFF	TGTGCCACCAGCAGAGGCAGTACCACCGGGGAGCTGTTTTTT
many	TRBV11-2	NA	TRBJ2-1	CASSLDRGWGFHEQFF	TGTGCCAGCAGCTTAGATCGGGGATGGGGGTTCCATGAGCAGTTCTTC
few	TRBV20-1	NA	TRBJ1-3	CSASYSIRNTIYF	TGCAGTGCTAGTTACAGCATTAGAAACACCATATATTTT
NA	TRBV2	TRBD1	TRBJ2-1	CASTQGQGGYEQFF	TGTGCCAGCACCCAGGGACAGGGGGGCTATGAGCAGTTCTTC
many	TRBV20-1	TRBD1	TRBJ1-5	CSARDGSGGHQPQHF	TGCAGTGCTAGAGATGGGTCAGGGGGACATCAGCCCCAGCATTTT
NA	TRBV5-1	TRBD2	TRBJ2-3	CASSLALAGGGVDTQYF	TGCGCCAGCAGCTTGGCCCTAGCGGGAGGAGGTGTAGATACGCAGTATTTT
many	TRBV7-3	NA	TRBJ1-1	CASSLQGSNTEAFF	TGTGCCAGCAGCTTACAGGGGTCGAACACTGAAGCTTTCTTT
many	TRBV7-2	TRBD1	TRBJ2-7	CASSPRGQGEYEQYF	TGTGCCAGCAGCCCGAGGGGGCAGGGCGAGTACGAGCAGTACTTC
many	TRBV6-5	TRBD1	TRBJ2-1	CASTPPGQGIDEQFF	TGTGCCAGCACCCCCCCGGGACAGGGAATCGATGAGCAGTTCTTC